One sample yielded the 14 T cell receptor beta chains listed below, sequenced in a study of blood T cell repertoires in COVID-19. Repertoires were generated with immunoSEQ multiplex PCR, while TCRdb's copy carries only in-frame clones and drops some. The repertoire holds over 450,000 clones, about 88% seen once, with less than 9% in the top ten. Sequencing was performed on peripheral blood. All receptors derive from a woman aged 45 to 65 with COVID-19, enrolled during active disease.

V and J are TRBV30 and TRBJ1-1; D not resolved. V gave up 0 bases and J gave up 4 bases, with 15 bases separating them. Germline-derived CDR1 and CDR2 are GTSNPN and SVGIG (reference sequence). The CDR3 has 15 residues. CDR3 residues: CAWSVRPQDSTEAFF. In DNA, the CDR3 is TGTGCCTGGAGTGTACGCCCCCAGGATAGCACTGAAGCTTTCTTT.

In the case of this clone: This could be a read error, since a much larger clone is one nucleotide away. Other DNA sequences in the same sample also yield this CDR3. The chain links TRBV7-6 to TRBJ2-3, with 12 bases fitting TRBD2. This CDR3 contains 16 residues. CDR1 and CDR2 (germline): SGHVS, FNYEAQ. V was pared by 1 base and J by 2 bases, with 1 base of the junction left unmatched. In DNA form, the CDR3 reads TGTGCCAGCAGCTTAGGACTAGCGGGGGCCACAGATACGCAGTATTTT. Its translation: CASSLGLAGATDTQYF.

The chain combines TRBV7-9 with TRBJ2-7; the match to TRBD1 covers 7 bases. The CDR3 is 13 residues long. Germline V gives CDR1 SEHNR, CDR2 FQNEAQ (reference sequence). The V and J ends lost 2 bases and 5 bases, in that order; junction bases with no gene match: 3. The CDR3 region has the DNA TGTGCCAGCAGCTTAACAGGGGTTGACGAGCAGTACTTC. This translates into CASSLTGVDEQYF.

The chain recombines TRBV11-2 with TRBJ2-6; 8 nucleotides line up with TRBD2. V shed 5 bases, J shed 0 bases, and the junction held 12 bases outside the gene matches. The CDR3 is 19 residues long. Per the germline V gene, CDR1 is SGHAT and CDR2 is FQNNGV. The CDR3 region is CASSPGGGELSSGANVLTF. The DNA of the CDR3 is TGTGCCAGCAGCCCCGGGGGGGGAGAGCTTTCCTCTGGGGCCAACGTCCTGACTTTC.

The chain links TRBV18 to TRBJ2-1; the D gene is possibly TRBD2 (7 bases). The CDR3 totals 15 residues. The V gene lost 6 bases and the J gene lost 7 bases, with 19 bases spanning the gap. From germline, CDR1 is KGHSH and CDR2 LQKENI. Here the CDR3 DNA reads TGTGCCAGCTCGCCTTCTCTCGGGGGGCGGAATGAGCAGTTCTTC. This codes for CASSPSLGGRNEQFF.

The CDR3 nucleotides read TGCAGTGCTAGTAATACAGGGGGGCGGTCGGCCGGGGAGCTGTTTTTT. This translates into CSASNTGGRSAGELFF. J is TRBJ2-2 and V is TRBV20-1; 8 bases match TRBD1. The junction had 12 bases not matched to a gene; V was cut back by 3 bases and J by 6 bases. This CDR3 is 16 amino acids long. CDR1 and CDR2 from the germline V gene are DFQATT and SNEGSKA (reference sequence).

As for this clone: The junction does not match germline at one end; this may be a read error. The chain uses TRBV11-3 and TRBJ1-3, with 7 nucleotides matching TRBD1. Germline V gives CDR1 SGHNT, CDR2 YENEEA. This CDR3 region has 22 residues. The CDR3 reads CASSLDRAGFDRAKFSGNTIYF. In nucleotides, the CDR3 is TGTGCCAGCAGCCTAGATCGGGCCGGATTCGACAGGGCAAAGTTCTCTGGAAACACCATATATTTT.

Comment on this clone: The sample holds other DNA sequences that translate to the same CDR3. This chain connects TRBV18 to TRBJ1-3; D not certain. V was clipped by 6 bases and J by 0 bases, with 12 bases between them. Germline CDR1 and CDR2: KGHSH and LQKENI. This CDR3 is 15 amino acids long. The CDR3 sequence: CASSRGGSSGNTIYF. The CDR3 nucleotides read TGTGCCAGCTCCCGAGGAGGCTCCTCTGGAAACACCATATATTTT.

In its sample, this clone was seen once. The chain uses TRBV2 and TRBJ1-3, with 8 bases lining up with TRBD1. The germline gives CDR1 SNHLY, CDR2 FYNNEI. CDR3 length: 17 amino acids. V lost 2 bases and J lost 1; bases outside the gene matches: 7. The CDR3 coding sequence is TGTGCCAGCAGTGAATTTACAGGGGGGCAATCTGGAAACACCATATATTTT. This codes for CASSEFTGGQSGNTIYF.

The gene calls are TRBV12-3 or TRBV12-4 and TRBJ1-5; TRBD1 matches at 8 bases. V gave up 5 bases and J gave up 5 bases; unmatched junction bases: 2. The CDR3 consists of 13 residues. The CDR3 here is CASSRTGYQPQHF. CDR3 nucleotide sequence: TGTGCCAGCAGTCGGACAGGGTATCAGCCCCAGCATTTT.

The chain's CDR3 is CAWKYGFYTDTGELFF. The CDR3 region has the DNA TGTGCCTGGAAATACGGGTTCTACACCGACACCGGGGAGCTGTTTTTT. This sequence joins TRBV30 and TRBJ2-2, with no clear D. V lost 4 bases and J 3 bases, leaving 18 bases between the germline ends. CDR1 and CDR2 from the germline V gene are GTSNPN and SVGIG (reference sequence). The length of the CDR3 is 16 residues.

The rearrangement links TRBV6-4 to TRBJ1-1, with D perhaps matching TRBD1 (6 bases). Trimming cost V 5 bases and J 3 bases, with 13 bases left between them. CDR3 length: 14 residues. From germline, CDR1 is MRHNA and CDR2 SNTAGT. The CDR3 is CASSPSTGHTEAFF. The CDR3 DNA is TGTGCCAGCAGTCCCTCTACAGGGCACACTGAAGCTTTCTTT.

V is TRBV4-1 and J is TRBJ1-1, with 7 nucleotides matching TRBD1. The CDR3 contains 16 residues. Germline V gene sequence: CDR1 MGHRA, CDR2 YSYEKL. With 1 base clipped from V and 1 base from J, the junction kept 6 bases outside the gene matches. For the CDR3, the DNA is TGCGCCAGCAGCCAAGTTAGGACAGGCAAGAACACTGAAGCTTTCTTT. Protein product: CASSQVRTGKNTEAFF.

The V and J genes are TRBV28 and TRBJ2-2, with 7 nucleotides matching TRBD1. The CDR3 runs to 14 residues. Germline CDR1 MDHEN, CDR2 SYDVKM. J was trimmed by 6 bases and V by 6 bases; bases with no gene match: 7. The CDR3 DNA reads TGTGCCAGCAGCTATACCAGGGGGTCCGGGGAGCTGTTTTTT. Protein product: CASSYTRGSGELFF. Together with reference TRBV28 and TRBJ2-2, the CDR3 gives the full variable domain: DVKVTQSSRYLVKRTGEKVFLECVQDMDHENMFWYRQDPGLGLRLIYFSYDVKMKEKGDIPEGYSVSREKKERFSLILESASTNQTSMYLCASSYTRGSGELFFGEGSRLTVL.